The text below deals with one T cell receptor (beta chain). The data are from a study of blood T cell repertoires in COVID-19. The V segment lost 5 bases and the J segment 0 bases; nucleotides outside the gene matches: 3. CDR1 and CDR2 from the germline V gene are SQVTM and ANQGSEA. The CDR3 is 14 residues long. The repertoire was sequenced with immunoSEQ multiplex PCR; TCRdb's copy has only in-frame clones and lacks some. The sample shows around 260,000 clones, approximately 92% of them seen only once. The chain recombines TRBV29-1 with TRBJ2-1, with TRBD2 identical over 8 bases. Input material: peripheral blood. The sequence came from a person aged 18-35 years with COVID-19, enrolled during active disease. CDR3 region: CSVLSGSSYNEQFF. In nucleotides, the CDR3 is TGCAGCGTTCTCAGCGGGAGCTCCTACAATGAGCAGTTCTTC.